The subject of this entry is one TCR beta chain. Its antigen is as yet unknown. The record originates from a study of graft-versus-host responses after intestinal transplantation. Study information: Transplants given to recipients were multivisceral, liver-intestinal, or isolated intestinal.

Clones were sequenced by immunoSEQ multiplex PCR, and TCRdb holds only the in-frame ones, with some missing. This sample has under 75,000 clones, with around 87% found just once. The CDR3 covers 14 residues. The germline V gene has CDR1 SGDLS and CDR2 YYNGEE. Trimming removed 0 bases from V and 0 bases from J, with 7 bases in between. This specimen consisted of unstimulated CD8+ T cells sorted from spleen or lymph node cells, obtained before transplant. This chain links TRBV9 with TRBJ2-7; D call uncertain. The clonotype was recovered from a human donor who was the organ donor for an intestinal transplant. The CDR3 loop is CASSVGASSYEQYV. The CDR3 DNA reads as TGTGCCAGCAGCGTAGGGGCTAGCTCCTACGAGCAGTACGTC.